This T cell receptor (beta chain) was sequenced for a study of memory CD4+ T cells and cytomegalovirus serostatus. TCRdb's copy holds only in-frame clones and misses some; the assay was immunoSEQ multiplex PCR. The repertoire holds roughly 53,000 clones, with about 80% as singletons. Germline values: CDR1 LNHNV, CDR2 YYDKDF (reference sequence). This CDR3 comprises 14 residues. Trimming at V came to 1 base and at J to 3 bases, leaving 3 bases not matched to a gene. In its sample, this clone was seen a few times. Single viable CD3+CD4+CD8-CD45RO+ cells were sorted as the memory CD4+ T cells. CD4+ T cells were isolated by positive magnetic selection.

The chain employs TRBV15 and TRBJ2-7; the match to TRBD1 covers 7 bases. The sequenced sample was memory CD4+ T cells from blood. This TCR came from an adult in good health and CMV-seronegative. The CDR3 spells CATSRAGTVYEQYF. CDR3 coding DNA: TGTGCCACCAGCAGAGCCGGGACAGTCTACGAGCAGTACTTC.